Described below is a single T cell receptor (beta chain) sequence and its context. Its specificity is unknown. These data are taken from a study of shared clonotypes between healthy human individuals. About the research overall: Ranging from 18 to 49 in age, donors were a couple of women and three men.

Per the germline V gene, CDR1 is MNHEY and CDR2 is SMNVEV (reference sequence). V lost 4 bases, J lost 6 bases, and 22 bases lay in between. CDR3 length: 17 amino acids. Clones were sequenced by immunoSEQ multiplex PCR, and TCRdb holds only the in-frame ones, with some missing. The sample consists of under 200,000 clones, 80% to 95% of them appearing once. Study results and limitations: Among a few donors, about 4.6% of naive CD4 clonotypes were found in common. Apart from blood, nothing was sampled; tissue repertoires likely differ.

The rearrangement uses TRBV27 and TRBJ2-1, with a tentative D call TRBD1 (6 bases). This sequence originates from a woman in her twenties or thirties in good health. Sequencing used naive CD4+ T cells sorted from blood. Specified subset: CD45RA+ positively selected. The CDR3: CASSSRLRAGAVNEQFF. As DNA, the CDR3 is TGTGCCAGCAGTTCCCGACTCAGGGCAGGGGCGGTCAATGAGCAGTTCTTC.